The 24 T cell receptor beta chains below come from one sample, sequenced in a study of neurological immune-mediated disorders. In TCRdb, the 5' RACE reads were re-called with MiXCR into one record per CDR3 protein. The repertoire has tens of thousands of distinct CDR3 sequences, about 13% of them found once; the top ten carry around 1.3%. What was sequenced was PBMCs. Source of these receptors: a female donor in good health.

This clonotype was seen at least ten times. The CDR3 sequence: CASSPPGATTYEQYF. The CDR3 DNA sequence: TGTGCCAGCAGTCCCCCCGGTGCTACCACCTACGAGCAGTACTTC. The rearrangement links TRBV7-3 to TRBJ2-7, with unresolved D. The CDR3 has 15 amino acids. Germline V gene lookup returns CDR1 SGHTA and CDR2 FQGTGA. Trimming took 6 bases from V and 2 from J, leaving 17 bases between them. Looking up the rest from reference TRBV7-3 and TRBJ2-7 gives the full variable domain: GAGVSQTPSNKVTEKGKYVELRCDPISGHTALYWYRQSLGQGPEFLIYFQGTGAADDSGLPNDRFFAVRPEGSVSTLKIQRTERGDSAVYLCASSPPGATTYEQYFGPGTRLTVT.

At least ten counts were recorded for this clonotype. The gene calls are TRBV2 and TRBJ1-2; D is unclear. Germline assignment: CDR1 SNHLY and CDR2 FYNNEI. The germline V and J ends were trimmed by 7 bases and 1 base, with 19 bases remaining between them. This CDR3 contains 16 residues. The CDR3 here is CASNNQELGDNYGYTF. CDR3 sequence (DNA): TGTGCCAGCAACAACCAGGAACTGGGAGATAACTATGGCTACACCTTC.

On this clonotype itself: This could be a read error, since a much larger clone is one nucleotide away. The chain has TRBV5-5 and TRBJ1-6; maybe TRBD1 (6 bases). The germline V gene has CDR1 SGHKS and CDR2 YYEKEE (reference sequence). The length of the CDR3 is 13 residues. The CDR3 sequence is CASSTGGNSPFHF. The CDR3 region has the DNA TGTGCCAGCAGCACCGGGGGCAATTCACCCTTCCACTTT.

This clonotype was recorded many times. The rearrangement uses TRBV5-1 and TRBJ2-5; the D is unclear. Per the germline V gene, CDR1 is SGHRS and CDR2 is YFSETQ. This CDR3 comprises 13 residues. Trimming shortened V by 1 base and J by 2 bases, and 6 bases separated the two germline ends. CDR3 residues: CASSLKGQETQYF. The CDR3, as DNA: TGCGCCAGCAGCTTGAAGGGACAAGAGACCCAGTACTTC.

There are many counts of this clonotype. This chain uses TRBV18 with TRBJ2-6; no definite D call. Trimming took 4 bases from V and 2 from J, leaving 12 bases between them. This CDR3 region has 16 residues. In germline, CDR1 is KGHSH, CDR2 LQKENI. The CDR3 nucleotides are TGTGCCAGCTCACTGGCGGCCCAGGCTGGGGCCAACGTCCTGACTTTC. It is translated as CASSLAAQAGANVLTF.

This clonotype was observed many times. The rearrangement links TRBV3-1 to TRBJ2-3; TRBD2 matches at 9 bases. Germline CDR1 LGHDT, CDR2 YNNKEL (reference sequence). Germline trimming cut 0 bases from V and 1 base from J; bases unmatched to any gene: 5. The CDR3 sequence is 17 residues long. The CDR3 coding sequence is TGTGCCAGCAGCCAAGAACCAGCGGGGGGCGGCACAGATACGCAGTATTTT. It codes for CASSQEPAGGGTDTQYF.

This clonotype was counted ten times or more. This chain uses TRBV12-3 or TRBV12-4 with TRBJ1-6; D is unresolved. There are 14 residues in the CDR3. With 5 bases removed from V and 5 bases from J, the gap between germline ends came to 10 bases. CDR3 sequence: CASSGRVNNSPLHF. CDR3 coding DNA: TGTGCCAGCAGTGGCAGAGTAAATAATTCACCCCTCCACTTT.

This clonotype occurred many times. The chain joins TRBV7-6 to TRBJ2-7; TRBD2 might be the D (6 bases). V was shortened by 2 bases and J by 7 bases, with 9 bases between the two germline ends. Germline CDR1 and CDR2: SGHVS and FNYEAQ. The CDR3 spans 12 residues. This chain's CDR3 is CASSLQGGEQYF. The CDR3 region has the DNA TGTGCCAGCAGCTTACAGGGAGGAGAGCAGTACTTC.

There are many counts of this clonotype. The chain is built from TRBV20-1 and TRBJ2-7; 11 bases match TRBD1. The CDR3 contains 14 residues. Germline V CDR1 and CDR2: DFQATT, SNEGSKA (reference sequence). V trimming: 6 bases; J trimming: 2 bases; junction bases outside the gene matches: 6. For the CDR3, the DNA is TGCAGTGCAGGGGACAGGGGGGTGGCCTACGAGCAGTACTTC. Encoded protein: CSAGDRGVAYEQYF.

In its sample, this clonotype was seen many times. This chain joins TRBV20-1 and TRBJ1-2; the D is unclear. Trimming removed 7 bases at V and 3 bases at J, with 9 bases between. This CDR3 region has 11 residues. Germline assignment: CDR1 DFQATT and CDR2 SNEGSKA (reference sequence). The CDR3 nucleotides read TGCAGTGTCGGGGTGGACTATGGCTACACCTTC. This translates into CSVGVDYGYTF.

This clonotype was counted between two and nine times. V is TRBV21-1 and J is TRBJ2-7; the table gives TRBD2 as D, unverified against the DNA. TRBV21-1 is given as a pseudogene. This CDR3 contains 15 residues. CDR3 sequence (DNA): TGTGCCAGCAGCAAAGCGAGGACTAGCGGGATCGAGCAGTACTTC. Translating it yields CASSKARTSGIEQYF.

Ten or more counts support this clonotype. V gene TRBV2 combines with J gene TRBJ1-1; 7 nucleotides agree with TRBD1. Trimming removed 6 bases from V and 10 bases from J; junction bases left unmatched: 8. Germline V lookup: CDR1 SNHLY, CDR2 FYNNEI. This CDR3 spans 12 amino acids. The CDR3 DNA reads as TGTGCCAGCAGGGAGGACAGGCCCTTAGCTTTCTTT. This gives the protein CASREDRPLAFF. Looking up the rest from reference TRBV2 and TRBJ1-1 gives the full variable domain: EPEVTQTPSHQVTQMGQEVILRCVPISNHLYFYWYRQILGQKVEFLVSFYNNEISEKSEIFDDQFSVERPDGSNFTLKIRSTKLEDSAMYFCASREDRPLAFFGQGTRLTVV.

There are many counts of this clonotype. The chain employs TRBV18 and TRBJ2-7, with 7 bases matching TRBD1. Trimming removed 3 bases from V and 4 bases from J; junction bases left unmatched: 9. Germline CDR1 and CDR2: KGHSH and LQKENI. The length of the CDR3 is 15 residues. The CDR3 nucleotides read TGTGCCAGCTCACCTTACCGGGACAGTGGATACGAGCAGTACTTC. Protein product: CASSPYRDSGYEQYF.

This clonotype has at least ten counts. V is TRBV4-1 and J is TRBJ2-1, with TRBD2 matching 8 bases. The CDR3 contains 17 residues. The germline V gene has CDR1 MGHRA and CDR2 YSYEKL. J gave up 4 bases and V 3 bases, and 11 bases lay outside the gene matches. CDR3 bases: TGCGCCAGCAGCCAGACCCTCGCGGGGGGCCAATACAATGAGCAGTTCTTC. The encoded protein is CASSQTLAGGQYNEQFF.

At least ten counts were recorded for this clonotype. The chain recombines TRBV7-9 with TRBJ1-1, with D perhaps TRBD1 (6 bases). This CDR3 region has 13 residues. Per the germline V gene, CDR1 is SEHNR and CDR2 is FQNEAQ (reference sequence). Trimming shortened V by 4 bases and J by 5 bases, and 11 bases separated the two germline ends. The CDR3 DNA is TGTGCCAGCAGCTCACAGGGCCGGACTGAAGCTTTCTTT. Its protein product is CASSSQGRTEAFF.

This clonotype was counted ten times or more. The chain is built from TRBV19 and TRBJ2-1, with TRBD2 matching 7 bases. The germline V gene encodes CDR1 LNHDA and CDR2 SQIVND (reference sequence). The CDR3 contains 12 residues. Losses at the gene ends were 6 bases for V and 10 bases for J; bases not matched to a gene: 6. CDR3 in amino acids: CASSLYGGEQFF. DNA for the CDR3: TGTGCCAGTAGCCTGTACGGGGGGGAGCAGTTCTTC.

This clonotype was observed at least ten times. This sequence joins TRBV4-1 and TRBJ2-7; TRBD2 matches 9 bases. The CDR3 runs to 17 residues. Trimming cost V 1 base and J 4 bases; bases outside gene matches: 11. Germline CDR1 and CDR2: MGHRA and YSYEKL. The CDR3 DNA sequence: TGCGCCAGCAGCCAAGGCTGGACAGCGGGGGGATCGTACGAGCAGTACTTC. It encodes CASSQGWTAGGSYEQYF.

At least ten counts were recorded for this clonotype. The V call is TRBV4-1, the J call TRBJ2-1; a weak D match, TRBD1 (5 bases). V was shortened by 5 bases and J by 5 bases, with 25 bases between the two germline ends. This CDR3 contains 18 residues. CDR1 is MGHRA and CDR2 is YSYEKL in the germline V gene. The CDR3 loop reads CASSFPAPTALLDNEQFF. The CDR3 region has the DNA TGCGCCAGCAGCTTTCCAGCGCCGACAGCCCTGTTAGACAATGAGCAGTTCTTC.

This clonotype occurred many times. The chain employs TRBV5-1 and TRBJ2-1, with 11 bases matching TRBD1. CDR3 length: 14 amino acids. Trimming cost V 4 bases and J 6 bases; bases outside gene matches: 3. Germline V lookup: CDR1 SGHRS, CDR2 YFSETQ. DNA for the CDR3: TGCGCCAGCAGCAGGGGACAGGGGGGCAATGAGCAGTTCTTC. This gives the protein CASSRGQGGNEQFF.

The V and J genes are TRBV5-1 and TRBJ1-1; D uncertain. Germline V gene lookup returns CDR1 SGHRS and CDR2 YFSETQ. This CDR3 has 15 amino acids. V dropped 3 bases and J dropped 4 bases, with 16 bases sitting between them. CDR3 bases: TGCGCCAGCAGCTGGCAGGTGCTCGTGGGCACTGAAGCTTTCTTT. It specifies CASSWQVLVGTEAFF.

This clonotype has at least ten counts. A read error may produce the germline difference seen at one junction end. V and J are TRBV4-1 and TRBJ2-1; D uncertain. Germline values: CDR1 MGHRA, CDR2 YSYEKL. The CDR3 runs to 11 residues. The CDR3 here is CASSQGGSPVF. CDR3 in DNA: TGCGCCAGCAGCCAAGGAGGCTCTCCGGTCTTC.

This clonotype came up many times. The J gene is TRBJ1-5, the V gene TRBV5-1; tentatively, D is TRBD1 (6 bases). Trimming cost V 0 bases and J 2 bases, with 9 bases left between them. The CDR3 is 15 residues long. Germline-derived CDR1 and CDR2 are SGHRS and YFSETQ. The CDR3 is CASSLGTERNQPQHF. In DNA form, the CDR3 reads TGCGCCAGCAGCTTGGGGACAGAGCGCAATCAGCCCCAGCATTTT.

This clonotype was recorded many times. The chain employs TRBV2 and TRBJ2-7; possibly TRBD1 for D (6 bases). Trimming took 5 bases from V and 2 from J, leaving 13 bases between them. CDR1 is SNHLY, CDR2 FYNNEI, per germline. This CDR3 spans 14 amino acids. CDR3 sequence: CASSWDTTTYEQYF. The CDR3 DNA reads as TGTGCCAGCAGTTGGGACACGACTACCTACGAGCAGTACTTC.

The sample holds many counts of this clonotype. The V gene is TRBV20-1, the J gene TRBJ2-3; 7 bases match TRBD2. J gave up 2 bases and V 6 bases, and 11 bases lay outside the gene matches. CDR3 length equals 15 residues. Germline V CDR1 and CDR2: DFQATT, SNEGSKA (reference sequence). The DNA for the CDR3 is TGCAGTGCGGGGGGGAGTAGCGGAATCACAGATACGCAGTATTTT. Residues: CSAGGSSGITDTQYF.